This T cell receptor (beta chain) was retrieved from a study of T cell repertoires in cytomegalovirus infection. Study context: It can be stated that public TCR beta signatures indicated CMV infection as well as a matching HLA type.

The CDR3 extends over 12 amino acids. Germline values: CDR1 SGHTA, CDR2 FQGNSA. This clonotype was seen ten or more times. A read error may account for a junction end that differs from germline. TCRdb recomputed calls from the reads with MiXCR, one row per CDR3 protein. The sample contains more than 650,000 distinct CDR3 sequences, about a third of which appear only once. This chain uses TRBV7-2 with TRBJ2-3; TRBD2 aligns across 12 bases. The sequence derives from a human donor in good health (CMV status not recorded). Some clones in this sample may be carry-over from other donors' samples. Sequenced input: PBMCs. The CDR3 loop is CASSLAGGVQYF. CDR3 DNA: TGTGCCAGCAGCCTAGCGGGGGGGGTTCAGTATTTT.